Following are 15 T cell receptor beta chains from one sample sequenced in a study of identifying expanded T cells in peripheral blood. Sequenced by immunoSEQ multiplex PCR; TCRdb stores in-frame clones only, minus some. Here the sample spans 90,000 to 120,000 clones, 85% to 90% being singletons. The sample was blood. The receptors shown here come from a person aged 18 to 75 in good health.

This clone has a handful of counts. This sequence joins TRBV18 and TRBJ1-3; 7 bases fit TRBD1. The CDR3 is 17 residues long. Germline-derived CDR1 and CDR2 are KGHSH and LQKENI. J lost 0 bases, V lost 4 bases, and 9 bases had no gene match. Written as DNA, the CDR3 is TGTGCCAGCTCACTATCAACAGGGGCTTTCTCTGGAAACACCATATATTTT. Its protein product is CASSLSTGAFSGNTIYF.

The CDR3 is CSVERDNAYEQYF. As DNA, the CDR3 is TGCAGCGTTGAACGAGACAACGCCTACGAGCAGTACTTC. This rearrangement joins TRBV29-1 to TRBJ2-7; D gene ambiguous. The V gene's germline CDR1 is SQVTM and CDR2 ANQGSEA. V lost 2 bases and J 2 bases, leaving 10 bases between the germline ends. The CDR3 contains 13 residues.

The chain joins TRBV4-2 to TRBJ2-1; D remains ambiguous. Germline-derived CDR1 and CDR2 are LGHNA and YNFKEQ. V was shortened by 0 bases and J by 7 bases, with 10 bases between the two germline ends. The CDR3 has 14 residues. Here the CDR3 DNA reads TGTGCCAGCAGCCAAGAGTCCTTATGGAATGAGCAGTTCTTC. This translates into CASSQESLWNEQFF.

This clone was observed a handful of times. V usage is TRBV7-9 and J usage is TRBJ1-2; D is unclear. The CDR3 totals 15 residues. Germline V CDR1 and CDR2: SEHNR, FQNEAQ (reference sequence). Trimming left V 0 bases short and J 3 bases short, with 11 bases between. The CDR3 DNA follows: TGTGCCAGCAGCTTAGCGAGGAATGTGGACTATGGCTACACCTTC. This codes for CASSLARNVDYGYTF.

CDR3 coding DNA: TGTGCCAGCAGCTTGGGTCTGGCTACAGATACGCAGTATTTT. Translated, it gives CASSLGLATDTQYF. This rearrangement joins TRBV7-2 to TRBJ2-3; no firm D call. This CDR3 is built from 14 residues. CDR1 and CDR2 from the germline V gene are SGHTA and FQGNSA. V dropped 3 bases and J dropped 3 bases, with 10 bases sitting between them.

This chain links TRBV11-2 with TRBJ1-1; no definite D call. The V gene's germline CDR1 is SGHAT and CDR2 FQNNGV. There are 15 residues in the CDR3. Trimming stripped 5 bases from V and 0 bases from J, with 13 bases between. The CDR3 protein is CASSLQLAMNTEAFF. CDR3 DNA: TGTGCCAGCAGCCTCCAACTCGCCATGAACACTGAAGCTTTCTTT.

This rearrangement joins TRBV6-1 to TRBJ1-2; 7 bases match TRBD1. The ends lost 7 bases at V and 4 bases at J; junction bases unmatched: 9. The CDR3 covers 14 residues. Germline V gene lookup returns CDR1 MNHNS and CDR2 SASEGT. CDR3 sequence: CASTFPGGLYGYTF. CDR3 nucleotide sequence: TGTGCCAGCACCTTCCCAGGGGGTCTCTATGGCTACACCTTC.

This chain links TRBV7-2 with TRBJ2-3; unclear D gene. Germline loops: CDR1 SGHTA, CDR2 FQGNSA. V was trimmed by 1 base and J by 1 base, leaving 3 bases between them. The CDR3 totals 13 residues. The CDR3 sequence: CASSLGRTDTQYF. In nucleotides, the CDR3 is TGTGCCAGCAGCTTAGGGCGCACAGATACGCAGTATTTT.

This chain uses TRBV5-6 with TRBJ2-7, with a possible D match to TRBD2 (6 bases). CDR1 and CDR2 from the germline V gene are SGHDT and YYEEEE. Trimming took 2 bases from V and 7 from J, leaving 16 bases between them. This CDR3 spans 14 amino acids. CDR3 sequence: CASSLVLGGREQYF. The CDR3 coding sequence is TGTGCCAGCAGCTTAGTCCTCGGGGGAAGGGAGCAGTACTTC.

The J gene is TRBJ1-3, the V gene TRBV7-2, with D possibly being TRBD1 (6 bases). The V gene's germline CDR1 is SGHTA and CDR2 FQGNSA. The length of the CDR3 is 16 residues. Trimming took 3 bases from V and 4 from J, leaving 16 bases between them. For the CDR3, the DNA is TGTGCCAGCAGCTTGAATGTCGGGGGGCTCGGAAACACCATATATTTT. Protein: CASSLNVGGLGNTIYF. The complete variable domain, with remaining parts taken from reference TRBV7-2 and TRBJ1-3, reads GAGVSQSPSNKVTEKGKDVELRCDPISGHTALYWYRQSLGQGLEFLIYFQGNSAPDKSGLPSDRFSAERTGGSVSTLTIQRTQQEDSAVYLCASSLNVGGLGNTIYFGEGSWLTVV.

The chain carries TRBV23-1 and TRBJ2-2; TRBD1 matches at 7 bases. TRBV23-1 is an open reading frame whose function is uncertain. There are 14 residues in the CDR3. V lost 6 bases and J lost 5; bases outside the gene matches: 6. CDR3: CASSQDRDTGELFF. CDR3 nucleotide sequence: TGCGCCAGCAGCCAAGACAGGGATACCGGGGAGCTGTTTTTT.

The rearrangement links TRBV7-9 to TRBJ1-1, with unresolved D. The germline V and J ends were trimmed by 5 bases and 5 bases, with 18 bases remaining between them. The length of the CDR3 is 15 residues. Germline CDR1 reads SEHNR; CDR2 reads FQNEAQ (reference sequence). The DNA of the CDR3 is TGTGCCAGCAGCACACCCCACATCGGGAGGACTGAAGCTTTCTTT. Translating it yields CASSTPHIGRTEAFF.

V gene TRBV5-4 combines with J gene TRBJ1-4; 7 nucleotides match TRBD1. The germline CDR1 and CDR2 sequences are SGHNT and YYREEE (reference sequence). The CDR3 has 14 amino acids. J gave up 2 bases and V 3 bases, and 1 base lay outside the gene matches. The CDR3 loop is CASSSRGTNEKLFF. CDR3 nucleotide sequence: TGTGCCAGCAGCTCCAGGGGGACTAATGAAAAACTGTTTTTT. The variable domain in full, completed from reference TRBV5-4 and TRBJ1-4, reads ETGVTQSPTHLIKTRGQQVTLRCSSQSGHNTVSWYQQALGQGPQFIFQYYREEENGRGNFPPRFSGLQFPNYSSELNVNALELDDSALYLCASSSRGTNEKLFFGSGTQLSVL.

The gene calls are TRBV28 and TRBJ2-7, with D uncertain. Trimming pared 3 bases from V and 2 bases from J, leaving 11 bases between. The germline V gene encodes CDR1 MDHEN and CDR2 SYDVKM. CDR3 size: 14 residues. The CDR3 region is CASSLIGITYEQYF. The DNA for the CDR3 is TGTGCCAGCAGTTTGATAGGGATCACCTACGAGCAGTACTTC.

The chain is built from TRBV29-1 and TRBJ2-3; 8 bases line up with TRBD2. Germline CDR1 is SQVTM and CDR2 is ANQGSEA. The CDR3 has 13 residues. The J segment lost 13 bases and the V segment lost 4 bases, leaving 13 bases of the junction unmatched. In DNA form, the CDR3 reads TGCAGCGTTGCGGGGGGGCCAGTTTTGCAGGAGTATTTT. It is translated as CSVAGGPVLQEYF.